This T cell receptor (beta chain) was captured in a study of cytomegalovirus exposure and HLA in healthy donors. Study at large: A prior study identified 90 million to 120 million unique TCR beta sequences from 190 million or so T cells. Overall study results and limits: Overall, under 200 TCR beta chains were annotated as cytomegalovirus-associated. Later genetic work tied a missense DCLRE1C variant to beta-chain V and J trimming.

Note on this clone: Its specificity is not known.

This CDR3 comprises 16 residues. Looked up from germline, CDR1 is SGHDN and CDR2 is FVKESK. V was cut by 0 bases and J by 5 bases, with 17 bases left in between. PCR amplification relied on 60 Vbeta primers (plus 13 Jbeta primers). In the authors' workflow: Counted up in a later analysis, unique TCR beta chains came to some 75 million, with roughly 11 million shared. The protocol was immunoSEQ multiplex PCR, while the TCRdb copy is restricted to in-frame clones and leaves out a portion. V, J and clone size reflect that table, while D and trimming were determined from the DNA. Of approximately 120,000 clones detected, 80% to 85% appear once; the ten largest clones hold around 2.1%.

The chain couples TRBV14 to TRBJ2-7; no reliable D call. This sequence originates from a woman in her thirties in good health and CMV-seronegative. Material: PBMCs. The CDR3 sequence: CASSQERLAFRNEQYF. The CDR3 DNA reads TGTGCCAGCAGCCAAGAGAGACTGGCCTTTCGGAACGAGCAGTACTTC.